This record looks at one T cell receptor beta chain sequence and its context. V was cut by 4 bases and J by 5 bases, with 13 bases left in between. The CDR3 runs to 13 residues. From germline, CDR1 is GTSNPN and CDR2 SVGIG (reference sequence). Original processing notes: Amplifying reference gene primers gave estimates of nucleated cell counts. Method: immunoSEQ multiplex PCR; TCRdb's copy keeps in-frame clones and lacks some. D and trimming were read from the DNA, whereas the V and J calls and clone size are those reported in that table. The table lists fewer than 40,000 clones, 70% to 90% of them singletons. The sample belongs to a study of blood T cell repertoires in COVID-19. As for the study in general: T cells, B-cell-depleted T cells, or PBMCs supplied cDNA or gDNA.

The sequencing sample was made of peripheral blood. V usage is TRBV30 and J usage is TRBJ2-3; tentatively, D is TRBD1 (6 bases). The clonotype was recovered from a human donor in a cohort sampled during active COVID-19. CDR3 coding DNA: TGTGCCTGGAAGGTCCAAGGGGGAGATACGCAGTATTTT. It encodes CAWKVQGGDTQYF.